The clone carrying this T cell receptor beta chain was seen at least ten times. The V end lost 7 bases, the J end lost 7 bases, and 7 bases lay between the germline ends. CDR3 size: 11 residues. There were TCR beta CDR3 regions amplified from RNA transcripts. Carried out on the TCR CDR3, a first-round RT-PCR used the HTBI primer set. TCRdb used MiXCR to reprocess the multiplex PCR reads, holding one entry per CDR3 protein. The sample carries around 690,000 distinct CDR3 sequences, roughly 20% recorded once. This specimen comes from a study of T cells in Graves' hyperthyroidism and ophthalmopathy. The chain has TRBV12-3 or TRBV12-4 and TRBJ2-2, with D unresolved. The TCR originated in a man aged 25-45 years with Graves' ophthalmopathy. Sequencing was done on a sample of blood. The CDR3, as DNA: TGTGCCAGCAAATGGGACGGGGAGCTGTTTTTT. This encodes CASKWDGELFF.